The next 17 T cell receptor beta chains were all read from a single sample in a study of post-analysis software for immune sequencing data. TCR beta cDNA libraries included unique molecular identifiers. TCRdb reprocessed the PCR reads with MiXCR, giving one entry per CDR3 protein. This table has about 770,000 distinct CDR3 sequences, under 60% appearing once. Study observations and caveats: The study found TRBV5-6, TRBV5-1 and TRBV20-1 among five or six TRBV segments more frequent in patients than controls.

These receptors have no known antigen. Sample: blood. The receptors were sampled from a girl between 10 and 17 years old with multiple sclerosis.

This clonotype was counted between two and nine times. The CDR3 DNA follows: TGTGCCATCAGTGAGGGGGCTGACTATGGCTACACCTTC. It yields the protein CAISEGADYGYTF. The chain is built from TRBV10-3 and TRBJ1-2; TRBD1 might be the D (5 bases). The V end was cut by 2 bases, the J end by 3 bases, with 7 bases between. CDR1 is ENHRY and CDR2 is SYGVKD in the germline V gene. The CDR3 contains 13 residues.

The chain uses TRBV12-5 and TRBJ2-1; D uncertain. The CDR3 consists of 14 residues. V was shortened by 7 bases and J by 6 bases, with 16 bases between the two germline ends. Germline CDR1 and CDR2: LGHNT and FRNRAP. The CDR3 DNA is TGTGCTAGTGAACAAGGCCGGAAGGGCAATGAGCAGTTCTTC. Protein sequence: CASEQGRKGNEQFF.

The chain combines TRBV29-1 with TRBJ1-1, with a possible D match to TRBD1 (5 bases). CDR1 is SQVTM, CDR2 ANQGSEA, per germline. This CDR3 spans 11 amino acids. V lost 7 bases to trimming and J lost 10 bases, with 16 bases between them. The CDR3 sequence is CSATGTPGAFF. The CDR3 DNA follows: TGCAGCGCAACCGGGACTCCGGGAGCTTTCTTT.

This chain joins TRBV24-1 and TRBJ2-7; 11 bases are shared with TRBD2. Germline-derived CDR1 and CDR2 are KGHDR and SFDVKD. The CDR3 has 19 residues. Unmatched junction bases numbered 18, after V lost 2 bases and J lost 7 bases. CDR3 protein: CATSDSGTSGTRRNNEQYF. In nucleotides, the CDR3 is TGTGCCACCAGTGATTCCGGGACTAGCGGTACAAGACGGAACAATGAGCAGTACTTC.

This clonotype came up a few times. The V and J genes are TRBV5-6 and TRBJ2-6, with 8 bases lining up with TRBD1. The V and J ends lost 3 bases and 1 base, in that order; junction bases with no gene match: 12. Per germline, CDR1 SGHDT and CDR2 YYEEEE. This CDR3 has 19 amino acids. The CDR3 region is CASSWDRPGDVSGANVLTF. CDR3 DNA sequence: TGTGCCAGCAGCTGGGACAGGCCCGGCGACGTATCTGGGGCCAACGTCCTGACTTTC.

This clonotype came up a few times. The chain couples TRBV20-1 to TRBJ2-7; 11 bases align to TRBD2. The CDR3 loop spans 15 amino acids. The V gene end was trimmed by 6 bases and the J gene end by 3 bases; junction bases not matched to a gene: 10. Germline CDR1 DFQATT, CDR2 SNEGSKA (reference sequence). CDR3 loop: CSAETGTSGFYEQYF. The CDR3 coding sequence is TGCAGTGCCGAAACCGGGACTAGCGGTTTCTACGAGCAGTACTTC.

The chain joins TRBV24-1 to TRBJ2-3; D possibly corresponds to TRBD1 (6 bases). The germline gives CDR1 KGHDR, CDR2 SFDVKD. The CDR3 extends over 17 amino acids. V was trimmed by 3 bases and J by 6 bases, leaving 21 bases between them. This CDR3 is CATSDTEQGVISDTQYF. The CDR3 region has the DNA TGTGCCACCAGTGATACAGAACAGGGTGTCATATCGGATACGCAGTATTTT.

The chain has TRBV4-3 and TRBJ2-3; possible D gene TRBD1, 5 bases. This CDR3 is 15 amino acids long. CDR1 is LGHNA, CDR2 YSLEER, per germline. V shed 1 base and J shed 0 bases, with 8 bases lying between them. As DNA, the CDR3 is TGCGCCAGCAGCCAAGCAGGGATAAGCACAGATACGCAGTATTTT. Translated, it gives CASSQAGISTDTQYF.

To note about this clonotype: This may be a read error, as it is one base from a much larger clone. The J gene is TRBJ1-6, the V gene TRBV20-1; D not resolved. The length of the CDR3 is 12 residues. Germline CDR1 and CDR2: DFQATT and SNEGSKA (reference sequence). Trimming removed 1 base at V and 14 bases at J, with 12 bases between. This chain's CDR3 is CSARGLGGSLHF. CDR3 coding DNA: TGCAGTGCTAGAGGCCTCGGCGGGTCCCTCCACTTT.

CDR3 amino acids: CASSFGTGNNYGYTF. CDR3 bases: TGTGCCAGCAGTTTTGGTACAGGGAATAACTATGGCTACACCTTC. The genes are TRBV12-3 or TRBV12-4 and TRBJ1-2, with D tentatively TRBD1 (6 bases). The CDR3 is made up of 15 amino acids. V gave up 3 bases and J gave up 1 base, with 12 bases separating them.

The chain employs TRBV7-9 and TRBJ2-4; 7 bases are a match to TRBD2. The CDR3 runs 16 residues. Losses at the gene ends were 5 bases for V and 0 bases for J; bases not matched to a gene: 7. Germline-derived CDR1 and CDR2 are SEHNR and FQNEAQ (reference sequence). CDR3 protein: CASSPGLLLAKNIQYF. CDR3 nucleotides: TGTGCCAGCAGCCCGGGACTACTTCTAGCCAAAAACATTCAGTACTTC.

The table lists this clonotype with a few counts. V usage is TRBV7-3 and J usage is TRBJ2-1; TRBD2 aligns across 7 bases. CDR3 length equals 17 residues. Germline V gene lookup returns CDR1 SGHTA and CDR2 FQGTGA. V gave up 1 base and J gave up 4 bases; unmatched junction bases: 10. DNA for the CDR3: TGTGCCAGCAGCTTAAAGGCGGCTAGCGGAGGTTACAATGAGCAGTTCTTC. Protein: CASSLKAASGGYNEQFF.

The chain uses TRBV12-3 or TRBV12-4 and TRBJ2-1, with TRBD2 matching 7 bases. The CDR3 is made up of 17 amino acids. Trimming cost V 4 bases and J 2 bases; bases outside gene matches: 11. The CDR3 region is CASSSSSSSGTYNEQFF. The CDR3 nucleotides are TGTGCCAGCAGTTCAAGCTCCTCTAGCGGCACCTACAATGAGCAGTTCTTC.

This clonotype has a handful of counts. This rearrangement joins TRBV21-1 to TRBJ2-1; the D call TRBD2 from the table was never checked on the DNA. TRBV21-1 counts as a pseudogene. This CDR3 comprises 16 residues. The CDR3 loop reads CASSKGGTSEDNEQFF. The CDR3 region has the DNA TGTGCCAGCAGCAAAGGGGGGACTAGCGAGGACAATGAGCAGTTCTTC.

The J gene is TRBJ2-1, the V gene TRBV4-3; 14 bases line up with TRBD2. V shed 4 bases, J shed 0 bases, and the junction held 11 bases outside the gene matches. CDR3 length: 20 amino acids. The germline CDR1 and CDR2 sequences are LGHNA and YSLEER. The DNA of the CDR3 is TGCGCCAGCAGCCCTGGACTAGCGGGAGGCGCCCCAAGCTCCTACAATGAGCAGTTCTTC. This gives the protein CASSPGLAGGAPSSYNEQFF.

The chain is built from TRBV20-1 and TRBJ2-1; tentative D call: TRBD2 (5 bases). CDR3 length equals 11 residues. The V gene's germline CDR1 is DFQATT and CDR2 SNEGSKA (reference sequence). V lost 2 bases to trimming and J lost 10 bases, with 9 bases between them. CDR3 coding DNA: TGCAGTGCTAGACTCCCGGGGGAGCAGTTCTTC. Its protein product is CSARLPGEQFF.

The chain is built from TRBV3-1 and TRBJ2-7; 8 nucleotides line up with TRBD1. Germline CDR1 LGHDT, CDR2 YNNKEL (reference sequence). The junction had 6 bases not matched to a gene; V was cut back by 0 bases and J by 5 bases. This CDR3 spans 15 amino acids. The CDR3 nucleotides read TGTGCCAGCAGCCAAGAAGGACAGGGACCTCACGAGCAGTACTTC. Protein: CASSQEGQGPHEQYF.